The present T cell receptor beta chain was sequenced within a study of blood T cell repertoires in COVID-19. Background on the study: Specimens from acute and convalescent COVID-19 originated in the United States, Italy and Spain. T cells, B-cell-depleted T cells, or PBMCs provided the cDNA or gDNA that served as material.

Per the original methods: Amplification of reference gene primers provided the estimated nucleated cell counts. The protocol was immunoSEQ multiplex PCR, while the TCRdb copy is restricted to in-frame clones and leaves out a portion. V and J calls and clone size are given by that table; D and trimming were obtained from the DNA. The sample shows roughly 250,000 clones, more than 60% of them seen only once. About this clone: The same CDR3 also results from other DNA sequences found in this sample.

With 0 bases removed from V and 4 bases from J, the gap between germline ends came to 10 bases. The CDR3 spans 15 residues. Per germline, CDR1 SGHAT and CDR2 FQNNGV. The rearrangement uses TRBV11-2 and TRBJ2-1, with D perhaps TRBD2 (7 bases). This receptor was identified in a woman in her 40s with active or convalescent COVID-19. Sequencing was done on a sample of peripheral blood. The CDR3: CASSLDRGAYNEQFF. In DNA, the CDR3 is TGTGCCAGCAGCTTAGATCGGGGGGCTTACAATGAGCAGTTCTTC.